A selection of T cell receptor beta chains follows, all from one sample in a study of blood T cell repertoires in COVID-19. Clones were sequenced by immunoSEQ multiplex PCR, and TCRdb holds only the in-frame ones, with some missing. The profile shows around 280,000 clones, around nine tenths of them singletons. Sequenced sample: peripheral blood. The receptor source for this set is a man in his 70s with acute or convalescent COVID-19. Each CDR3 is given with its conserved first and last residue. D genes are given only for firm matches. Expanded clones get a size class; other rows say once, few or many, or leave the size out.

J gene	D gene	clone size	V gene	CDR3 DNA	CDR3 protein
TRBJ2-1	TRBD1	once	TRBV7-2	TGTGCCAGCAGCTTAGTAGCCACAGGGGCCTCCTACAATGAGCAGTTCTTC	CASSLVATGASYNEQFF
TRBJ2-5	TRBD2	-	TRBV7-2	TGTGCCAGCAGCTTAGAGGGGACTAGCGGGAGAGAGACCCAGTACTTC	CASSLEGTSGRETQYF
TRBJ2-7	TRBD1	-	TRBV5-6	TGTGCCAGCAGCACCCGGACAGGGCACGAGCAGTACTTC	CASSTRTGHEQYF
TRBJ2-2	-	-	TRBV11-2	TGTGCCAGCAGCCCCCCATCCGGGGAGCTGTTTTTT	CASSPPSGELFF
TRBJ1-6	-	-	TRBV9	TGTGCCAGCAGCGTAGAGGCAGGGCCCCTTCCTAATTCACCCCTCCACTTT	CASSVEAGPLPNSPLHF
TRBJ1-3	-	-	TRBV19	TGTGCCAGTAAATGGCGGGATTTT	CASKWRDF
TRBJ1-4	TRBD1	-	TRBV7-2	TGTGCCAGCAGCTTAGGGGGACAGCCGAATGAAAAACTGTTTTTT	CASSLGGQPNEKLFF
TRBJ2-1	-	-	TRBV3-1/TRBV3-2	TGTGCCAGCAGCCAAGCAGGGTTGGGCTCCTACAATGAGCAGTTCTTC	CASSQAGLGSYNEQFF
TRBJ1-1	TRBD1	-	TRBV10-3	TGTGCCACTACAGCACAGGGGGCAAACACTGAAGCTTTCTTT	CATTAQGANTEAFF
TRBJ2-7	-	-	TRBV6-6	TGTGCCAGCAGTTACATCCCGGGAACGCACGAGCAGTACTTC	CASSYIPGTHEQYF
TRBJ2-7	TRBD2	-	TRBV5-1	TGCGCCAGCAGCTCGACTAGCGGAGCGAGGGAGCAGTACTTC	CASSSTSGAREQYF
TRBJ2-7	-	-	TRBV5-6	TGTGCCAGCAGCTTGACGGTCTTGGACGAGCAGTACTTC	CASSLTVLDEQYF
TRBJ2-1	-	-	TRBV6-2/TRBV6-3	TGTGCCAGCAGTGCCGCGTGGAATGAGCAGTTCTTC	CASSAAWNEQFF
TRBJ2-3	TRBD2	-	TRBV5-1	TGCGCCAGCAGGACTAGCGGGGGGGCCCAAGATACGCAGTATTTT	CASRTSGGAQDTQYF
TRBJ2-1	TRBD2	-	TRBV4-2	TGTGCCAGCAGCCAAGTATGGTTCAGCGGGGGGGACAATGAGCAGTTCTTC	CASSQVWFSGGDNEQFF
TRBJ2-7	TRBD1	-	TRBV7-2	TGTGCCAGCAGCCCAGGGACAGGGGGCTACGAGCAGTACTTC	CASSPGTGGYEQYF
TRBJ2-5	-	-	TRBV11-2	TGTGCCAGCAGCCGTGAGACCCAGTACTTC	CASSRETQYF
TRBJ2-5	TRBD1	-	TRBV7-7	TGTGCCAGCAGCACCGGGACAGGGGTTGGGGTACAAGAGACCCAGTACTTC	CASSTGTGVGVQETQYF
TRBJ1-3	TRBD1	-	TRBV5-8	TGTGCCAGCAGCTTAGACAGGGGTTCTGGAAACACCATATATTTT	CASSLDRGSGNTIYF
TRBJ1-5	TRBD1	-	TRBV7-8	TGTGCCAGCAGCTTAGCTGACAGGGGTCATCAGCCCCAGCATTTT	CASSLADRGHQPQHF
TRBJ2-7	TRBD2	-	TRBV10-3	TGTGCCATCAGTGAGGGACTAGCGGGAGGCGAGCAGTACTTC	CAISEGLAGGEQYF
TRBJ2-5	-	-	TRBV24-1	TGTGCCACCAGTGGGGGCAACCAAGAGACCCAGTACTTC	CATSGGNQETQYF
TRBJ1-6	TRBD1	-	TRBV30	TGTGCACTTCAGGGGGCGGACAATTCACCCCTCCACTTT	CALQGADNSPLHF
TRBJ1-4	-	-	TRBV5-4	TGTGCCAGCAGCTTGGGGAAAGGGGGTTATGAAAAACTGTTTTTT	CASSLGKGGYEKLFF
TRBJ1-1	TRBD1	-	TRBV7-9	TGTGCCAGCAGCTCTCCGGGACAGGGGTACACTGAAGCTTTCTTT	CASSSPGQGYTEAFF
TRBJ1-5	TRBD1	-	TRBV2	TGTGCCAGCACTGGACAGGGGGCCGGCAATCAGCCCCAGCATTTT	CASTGQGAGNQPQHF
TRBJ2-2	-	-	TRBV18	TGTGCCAGCTCACCACCGGGGGGCACCGGGGAGCTGTTTTTT	CASSPPGGTGELFF
TRBJ2-7	-	-	TRBV15	TGTGCCACCAGCTGGAGGGGGCGAACGAGCTCCTACGAGCAGTACTTC	CATSWRGRTSSYEQYF
TRBJ1-3	TRBD1	-	TRBV5-1	TGCGCCAGCAGCGTAGGGACAGGCGGAAACACCATATATTTT	CASSVGTGGNTIYF
TRBJ2-7	TRBD1	-	TRBV6-2/TRBV6-3	TGTGCCAGCAGTTACCGGGACAGGAGTAAAGGCGAGCAGTACTTC	CASSYRDRSKGEQYF
TRBJ2-7	TRBD2	-	TRBV6-5	TGTGCCAGCAGATCGGGGGGGCCCCCCTACGAGCAGTACTTC	CASRSGGPPYEQYF
TRBJ2-1	-	-	TRBV23-1	TGCGCCAGCAGTCAAACCCGTTGGGGGACAAGCTCCTACAATGAGCAGTTCTTC	CASSQTRWGTSSYNEQFF
TRBJ2-7	TRBD2	-	TRBV7-9	TGTGCCAGCAGCCGGGGGGACGGCGGGAGTGTATACGAGCAGTACTTC	CASSRGDGGSVYEQYF
TRBJ1-2	-	-	TRBV4-3	TGCGCCAGCAGCCAAGAGGGTGTGAAGGGAGTTAGTGGCTACACCTTC	CASSQEGVKGVSGYTF
TRBJ2-4	-	-	TRBV19	TGTGCCAGTAGTATAGTGACCTCCCAGGGAGCCAAAAACATTCAGTACTTC	CASSIVTSQGAKNIQYF
TRBJ1-4	-	-	TRBV18	TGTGCCAGCTCACCACAGGGGTTTGCTAATGAAAAACTGTTTTTT	CASSPQGFANEKLFF
TRBJ1-2	-	-	TRBV24-1	TGTGCCACCAGGGGGGCGGGCGTTGCTGGCTACACCTTC	CATRGAGVAGYTF
TRBJ1-6	TRBD1	-	TRBV18	TGTGCCAGCTCACGCGACAGGGGTAGTAATTCACCCCTCCACTTT	CASSRDRGSNSPLHF
TRBJ2-6	-	-	TRBV28	TGTGCCAGCAGCGACTTATCTTTTGGGAGGCGCTCTGGGGCCAACGTCCTGACTTTC	CASSDLSFGRRSGANVLTF
TRBJ1-2	-	-	TRBV6-5	TGTGCCAGCTTCGGGTATGGCTACACCTTC	CASFGYGYTF
TRBJ1-1	-	once	TRBV6-5	TGTGCCAGCAGTTTCGACAGTATGAACACTGAAGCTTTCTTT	CASSFDSMNTEAFF
TRBJ2-5	TRBD2	-	TRBV20-1	TGCAGTGCCAGTTCAGAAGGTAGCGGGGGGGAAGAGACCCAGTACTTC	CSASSEGSGGEETQYF
TRBJ1-1	TRBD1	-	TRBV6-6	TGTGCCAGCAGTAGACAGGGTTTCACTGAAGCTTTCTTT	CASSRQGFTEAFF
TRBJ1-2	-	-	TRBV21-1	TGTGCCAGCAGCAAAGATTCGGACAGGAGGGGGGATGGCTACACCTTC	CASSKDSDRRGDGYTF
TRBJ2-3	-	-	TRBV5-4	TGTGCCAGCAGCCACAGCCCCTCTAGCACAGATACGCAGTATTTT	CASSHSPSSTDTQYF
TRBJ1-3	-	-	TRBV5-5	TGTGCCAGCAGACGGTTGGCAGGGGAGTCTGGAAACACCATATATTTT	CASRRLAGESGNTIYF
TRBJ2-3	TRBD2	few	TRBV18	TGTGCCAGCTCAGGAACTAGCGGGAGCCCTGGTGGCACATCCGATACGCAGTATTTT	CASSGTSGSPGGTSDTQYF
TRBJ2-7	-	-	TRBV6-5	TGTGCCAGCAGTTACGACACTCGCGAGCAGTACTTC	CASSYDTREQYF
TRBJ2-3	-	-	TRBV7-2	TGTGCCAGCAGCTTTCTACTAGATACGCAGTATTTT	CASSFLLDTQYF
TRBJ1-1	-	-	TRBV2	TGTGCCAGCCGCAAGGAAAGGGGCACTGAAGCTTTCTTT	CASRKERGTEAFF
TRBJ2-5	-	-	TRBV28	TGTGCCAGCAGTGGAGGGCTTTGGGAGACCCAGTACTTC	CASSGGLWETQYF
TRBJ1-5	-	-	TRBV28	TGTGCCAGCAGTTTTGGGCTGACCCGTCAGCCCCAGCATTTT	CASSFGLTRQPQHF
TRBJ2-1	TRBD2	-	TRBV5-1	TGCGCCAGCAGCTTGGGCGGGGGGGTATACAATGAGCAGTTCTTC	CASSLGGGVYNEQFF
TRBJ1-1	-	-	TRBV10-3	TGTGCCATCAGTACGGACACTGAAGCTTTCTTT	CAISTDTEAFF
TRBJ2-5	-	-	TRBV28	TGTGCCAGCAGCCTAGGGGGGGGAAGAGAGACCCAGTACTTC	CASSLGGGRETQYF
TRBJ2-5	TRBD2	-	TRBV29-1	TGCAGCGTTGAATCGGCGGGAGCACAGACCCAGTACTTC	CSVESAGAQTQYF
TRBJ2-5	TRBD2	-	TRBV5-1	TGCGCCAGCAGCTTGGGGTCTAGCGGGATAGAGACCCAGTACTTC	CASSLGSSGIETQYF
TRBJ1-2	-	few	TRBV20-1	TGCAGTGCTATCCTCAGGGTTGACTACACCTTC	CSAILRVDYTF
TRBJ1-3	-	-	TRBV4-3	TGCGCCAGCAGCCAAGATGGACCCAGGGGACAAGGAAACACCATATATTTT	CASSQDGPRGQGNTIYF